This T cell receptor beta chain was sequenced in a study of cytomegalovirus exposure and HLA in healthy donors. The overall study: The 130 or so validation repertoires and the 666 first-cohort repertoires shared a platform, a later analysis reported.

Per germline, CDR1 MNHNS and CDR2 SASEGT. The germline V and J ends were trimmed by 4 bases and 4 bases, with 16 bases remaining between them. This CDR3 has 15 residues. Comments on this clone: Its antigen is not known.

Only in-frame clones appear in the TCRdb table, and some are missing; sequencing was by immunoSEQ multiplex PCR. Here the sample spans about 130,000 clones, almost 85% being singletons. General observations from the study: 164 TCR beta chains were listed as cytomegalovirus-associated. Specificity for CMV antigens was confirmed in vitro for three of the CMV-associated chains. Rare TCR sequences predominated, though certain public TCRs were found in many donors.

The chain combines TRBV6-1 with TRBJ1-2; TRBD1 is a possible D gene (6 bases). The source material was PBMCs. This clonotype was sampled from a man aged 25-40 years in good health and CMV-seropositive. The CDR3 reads CASSVTTGNVYGYTF. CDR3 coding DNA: TGTGCCAGCAGTGTAACAACAGGGAACGTCTATGGCTACACCTTC.